The rows below give T cell receptor beta chains drawn from one sample of a study of metastatic and nonmetastatic thyroid tumors. TCRdb used MiXCR to call clones anew from the PCR reads. The repertoire includes 15,000 to 20,000 clones, roughly 22% of them detected once, and 21% sits in the top ten. Sequencing input: adjacent normal tissue. The receptors originated from a female donor with papillary thyroid cancer or a benign thyroid nodule (not recorded which). Some clones in this sample may be carry-over from other donors' samples. CDR3s include the opening cysteine and the closing phenylalanine or tryptophan. The D gene is left open where the match is weak. The size entry is marked missing in some rows and otherwise reads once, few, many or a size class.

clone_size	v_call	j_call	d_call	cdr3_nt	cdr3_aa
NA	TRBV6-2/TRBV6-3	TRBJ1-3	NA	TGTGCCAGCATTTACTCGGGAGGGTCTGGAAACACCATATATTTT	CASIYSGGSGNTIYF
NA	TRBV30	TRBJ1-2	NA	TGTGCCTGGAACCCCGCGCGGACATATGGCTACACCTTC	CAWNPARTYGYTF
few	TRBV6-1	TRBJ1-1	TRBD1	TGTGCCAGCAGTCTCGAGACAGGGGCTGCTGATACTAAAGCTTTCTTT	CASSLETGAADTKAFF
few	TRBV28	TRBJ1-5	NA	TGTGCCACCTCTGCCTGGGAGCCCCAGCATTTT	CATSAWEPQHF
NA	TRBV2	TRBJ1-2	NA	TGTGCCAGCAGGACAGCTAACTATGGCTACACCTTC	CASRTANYGYTF
few	TRBV5-1	TRBJ2-7	TRBD2	TGCGCCAGCAGCTTGAGCGGGAGCTCCTACGAGCAGTACTTC	CASSLSGSSYEQYF
few	TRBV28	TRBJ1-3	TRBD1	TGTGCCAGCAGTTTTCCGGGACAGACTGGGAACACCATATATTTT	CASSFPGQTGNTIYF
NA	TRBV27	TRBJ2-1	TRBD2	TGTGCCAGCAGTCAGACTAGCTCCGGGAGAGTCAATGAGCAGTTCTTC	CASSQTSSGRVNEQFF
many	TRBV6-1	TRBJ1-1	NA	TGTGCCAGCAGTGAATGGGCTGAAGCTTTCTTT	CASSEWAEAFF
NA	TRBV6-6	TRBJ2-7	NA	TGTGCCAGCAGTTACTCGTCCACGGTTGGGGTTCCGTACGAGCAATACTTC	CASSYSSTVGVPYEQYF
many	TRBV28	TRBJ1-2	NA	TGTGCCAGCAGCCGAACAGGGAGCCTTGTCTATGGCTACACCTTC	CASSRTGSLVYGYTF
NA	TRBV12-3/TRBV12-4	TRBJ2-2	TRBD1	TGTGCCAGCCAGGGACAGGGGTACACCGGGGAGCTGTTTTTT	CASQGQGYTGELFF
NA	TRBV20-1	TRBJ2-1	TRBD2	TGCAGTGCTCGGACTAGCGGAGATTACAATGAGCAGTTCTTC	CSARTSGDYNEQFF
NA	TRBV4-2	TRBJ2-7	TRBD2	TGTGCCAGCAGCCAAGATGGTCGGGGGGGCCTGCAGTACTTC	CASSQDGRGGLQYF
NA	TRBV5-1	TRBJ1-6	NA	TGCGCCAGCAGCTCAGGGAATTCACCCCTCCACTTT	CASSSGNSPLHF
NA	TRBV5-5	TRBJ1-2	NA	TGTGCCAGCAGCTTAGGCTGGGGAGAGGCTAACTATGGCTACACCTTC	CASSLGWGEANYGYTF
many	TRBV9	TRBJ2-3	NA	TGTGCCAGCAGCGTAGGGCACAGCACAGATACGCAGTATTTT	CASSVGHSTDTQYF
few	TRBV4-1	TRBJ2-1	TRBD2	TGCGCCAGCAGTCTCGGGACTAGCAGAGGGAATGAGCAGTTCTTC	CASSLGTSRGNEQFF
few	TRBV7-2	TRBJ2-7	NA	TGTGCCAGCAGCTTTGGGACTCCCGCCCCCCGCGAGCAGTACTTC	CASSFGTPAPREQYF
NA	TRBV12-3/TRBV12-4	TRBJ2-3	NA	TGTGCCAGCAGCCACCTCCCATCAGATACGCAGTATTTT	CASSHLPSDTQYF
NA	TRBV7-3	TRBJ2-7	NA	TGTGCCAGCAGCTTAAGCCGGGACAACTACGAGCAGTACTTC	CASSLSRDNYEQYF
many	TRBV24-1	TRBJ2-5	NA	TGTGCCACCAGTGACCACGGTCACCAAGAGACCCAGTACTTC	CATSDHGHQETQYF
NA	TRBV11-1	TRBJ2-7	TRBD2	TGTGCCAGCAGCTTAGCGGGGATAGCGGGAGCCCCCCTCGAGCAGTACTTC	CASSLAGIAGAPLEQYF
NA	TRBV18	TRBJ1-5	TRBD1	TGTGCCAGCTCACCCGCCATCACAGGGGGCAATCAGCCCCAGCATTTT	CASSPAITGGNQPQHF
NA	TRBV28	TRBJ2-7	TRBD2	TGTGCCAGCAGTTTACCCGGGCAGGGACTAGTTAGGGAGCAGTACTTC	CASSLPGQGLVREQYF
few	TRBV13	TRBJ2-5	NA	TGTGCCAGCAGCTTAGAAGGAGAAGACCAAGAGACCCAGTACTTC	CASSLEGEDQETQYF
NA	TRBV20-1	TRBJ2-7	TRBD2	TGCAGTGCTAGTCTCCAGCGGGAGCTTCTTCCCGAGCAGTACTTC	CSASLQRELLPEQYF
few	TRBV11-2	TRBJ2-3	NA	TGTGCCAGCAGCTTAGACGCGCAGTATTTT	CASSLDAQYF
NA	TRBV19	TRBJ2-1	NA	TGTGCCAGTACTGACACGTACAATGAGCAGTTCTTC	CASTDTYNEQFF
few	TRBV10-3	TRBJ2-1	TRBD2	TGTGCCATCCAGCGGGAGGGATTCTCCTACAATGAGCAGTTCTTC	CAIQREGFSYNEQFF
NA	TRBV6-6	TRBJ2-1	NA	TGTGCCAGCAGTTACTTACGGAGCTCCTACAATGAGCAGTTCTTC	CASSYLRSSYNEQFF
few	TRBV2	TRBJ2-7	NA	TGTGCCAGCATTGAGTACGAGCAGTACTTC	CASIEYEQYF
few	TRBV4-1	TRBJ2-7	NA	TGCGCCAGCAGCCAAGATTTACAGTTCTCCTACGAGCAGTACTTC	CASSQDLQFSYEQYF
NA	TRBV5-5	TRBJ2-5	TRBD1	TGTGCCAGCAGCCGGAACCCGGGACAGGGATCTGAGACCCAGTACTTC	CASSRNPGQGSETQYF
NA	TRBV11-2	TRBJ2-7	NA	TGTGCCAGCAGCTTGCTTCAGGGGCCCTACGAGCAGTACTTC	CASSLLQGPYEQYF
many	TRBV12-3/TRBV12-4	TRBJ2-1	NA	TGTGCCAGCAGCCGCGCCGACAATGAGCAGTTCTTC	CASSRADNEQFF
NA	TRBV11-3	TRBJ1-1	NA	TGTGCCAGCAGCTTAGAGGAGTGGAACACTGAAGCTTTCTTT	CASSLEEWNTEAFF
few	TRBV2	TRBJ2-2	NA	TGTGCCAGCACCGACAAGAGTAACACCGGGGAGCTGTTTTTT	CASTDKSNTGELFF
few	TRBV6-1	TRBJ1-4	NA	TGTGCCAGCAGACTACAGGGAATCGCAACTAATGAAAAACTGTTTTTT	CASRLQGIATNEKLFF
few	TRBV6-1	TRBJ2-1	TRBD1	TGTGCCAGCACTGAAACAGGGGAAAGACGTGAGCAGTTCTTC	CASTETGERREQFF
few	TRBV6-1	TRBJ2-7	TRBD2	TGTGCCAGCAGTGAAGCTAGCGGGAGCTCCTACGAGCAGTACTTC	CASSEASGSSYEQYF
NA	TRBV6-1	TRBJ2-3	NA	TGTGCCAGCACCTCGGACTCCAGCACAGATACGCAGTATTTT	CASTSDSSTDTQYF
few	TRBV24-1	TRBJ2-5	NA	TGTGCCACCAGTGATCCACCAAGGGGTGCCCAGTACTTC	CATSDPPRGAQYF
NA	TRBV5-1	TRBJ2-2	NA	TGCGCCAGCTCTTCCGGGACAACGAACACCGGGGAGCTGTTTTTT	CASSSGTTNTGELFF
once	TRBV5-1	TRBJ1-1	NA	TGCGCCAGCAGCTTGGATTCCTTACCTGAAGCTTTCTTT	CASSLDSLPEAFF
few	TRBV6-5	TRBJ1-3	NA	TGTGCCAGCAGTTACGGCGACGGAGTCTCTGGAAACACCATATATTTT	CASSYGDGVSGNTIYF
NA	TRBV5-8	TRBJ2-3	TRBD2	TGTGCCAGCAGCTCGGGACTAGCGGGAGTCACAGATACGCAGTATTTT	CASSSGLAGVTDTQYF
NA	TRBV10-1	TRBJ2-7	TRBD1	TGCGCCAGCAGTGAGAACGACAGGGGCCCGTACTTC	CASSENDRGPYF
large	TRBV19	TRBJ2-2	NA	TGTGCCAGTGGGAACACCGGGGAGCTGTTTTTT	CASGNTGELFF
NA	TRBV5-1	TRBJ2-7	NA	TGCGCCAGCAGCTTGGTCGGGAGTTCCTACGAGCAGTACTTC	CASSLVGSSYEQYF
NA	TRBV10-1	TRBJ2-7	NA	TGCGCCATCAGTCCCCGGGGGACGGCTGGGGACGAGCAGTACTTC	CAISPRGTAGDEQYF
NA	TRBV30	TRBJ2-7	NA	TGTGCCTGGAGTCGGGGGAAGGAGCAGTACTTC	CAWSRGKEQYF
few	TRBV11-2	TRBJ2-3	NA	TGTGCCAGCAGCCCTAAAGGGGGGATGTTGGAGACGCAGTATTTT	CASSPKGGMLETQYF
NA	TRBV20-1	TRBJ1-6	TRBD1	TGCAGTGCTCTAATACAGGGGGCGCGGGCTTCACCCCTCCACTTT	CSALIQGARASPLHF
NA	TRBV2	TRBJ1-4	TRBD1	TGTGCCAGCAGCCTGGACAGGGGAAACGAAAAACTGTTTTTT	CASSLDRGNEKLFF
few	TRBV7-2	TRBJ1-1	NA	TGTGCCAGCAGCCCATTCGGCGGGGCTGAAGCTTTCTTT	CASSPFGGAEAFF